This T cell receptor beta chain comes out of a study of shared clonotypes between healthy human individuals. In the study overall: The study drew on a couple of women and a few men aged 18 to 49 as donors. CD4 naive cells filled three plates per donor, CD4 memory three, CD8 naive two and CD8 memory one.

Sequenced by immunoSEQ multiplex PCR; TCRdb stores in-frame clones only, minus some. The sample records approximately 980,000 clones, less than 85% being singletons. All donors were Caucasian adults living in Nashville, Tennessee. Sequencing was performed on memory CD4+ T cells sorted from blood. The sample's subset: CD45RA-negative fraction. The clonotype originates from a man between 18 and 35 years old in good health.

Written as DNA, the CDR3 is TGTGCCAGCAGTTTACAGCGGACCGCACACTATGGCTACACCTTC. Its translation is CASSLQRTAHYGYTF. The chain employs TRBV27 and TRBJ1-2; D is undetermined. Trimming pared 2 bases from V and 3 bases from J, leaving 13 bases between. The CDR3 consists of 15 residues. Germline V CDR1 and CDR2: MNHEY, SMNVEV (reference sequence).